The rows below give T cell receptor beta chains drawn from one sample of a study of T cells in Graves' hyperthyroidism and ophthalmopathy. MiXCR, applied by TCRdb to the multiplex PCR reads, yields one record per CDR3 protein. The sample lists around 350,000 distinct CDR3 sequences; about 14% were seen once. The sequenced sample was blood. The receptors were gathered from a woman aged 25 to 45 with Graves' ophthalmopathy. Each CDR3 is given with its conserved first and last residue. A D gene is named only where the DNA matches it firmly. A clone size is listed for some rows: how often the clone was seen (once, few, many), or a class if it is expanded.

d_call: TRBD1; v_call: TRBV7-2; j_call: TRBJ2-4; clone_size: -; cdr3_aa: CASSQGTGGIQYF; cdr3_nt: TGTGCCAGCAGCCAAGGGACAGGGGGCATTCAGTACTTC
d_call: -; v_call: TRBV28; j_call: TRBJ2-7; clone_size: -; cdr3_aa: CASSSRDKVYEQYF; cdr3_nt: TGTGCCAGCAGTTCCCGGGATAAGGTCTACGAGCAGTACTTC
d_call: -; v_call: TRBV6-2/TRBV6-3; j_call: TRBJ1-4; clone_size: many; cdr3_aa: CASSYSPNEFMEKLFF; cdr3_nt: TGTGCCAGCAGTTACTCGCCGAATGAATTTATGGAAAAACTGTTTTTT
d_call: -; v_call: TRBV12-3/TRBV12-4; j_call: TRBJ2-2; clone_size: -; cdr3_aa: CASSSPTGELFF; cdr3_nt: TGTGCCAGCAGTTCACCCACCGGGGAGCTGTTTTTT
d_call: -; v_call: TRBV20-1; j_call: TRBJ1-2; clone_size: many; cdr3_aa: CSARDDHRMRGGYTF; cdr3_nt: TGCAGTGCTAGAGATGATCACAGGATGCGTGGAGGCTACACCTTC
d_call: TRBD1; v_call: TRBV10-2; j_call: TRBJ1-6; clone_size: many; cdr3_aa: CASSESGTEIPLHF; cdr3_nt: TGCGCCAGCAGTGAGTCCGGGACAGAAATCCCCCTCCACTTT
d_call: TRBD2; v_call: TRBV6-1; j_call: TRBJ2-7; clone_size: many; cdr3_aa: CASSQTSGHEQYF; cdr3_nt: TGTGCCAGCAGTCAGACTAGCGGACACGAGCAGTACTTC
d_call: -; v_call: TRBV4-1; j_call: TRBJ1-5; clone_size: -; cdr3_aa: CASSQIYSNQPQHF; cdr3_nt: TGCGCCAGCAGCCAAATCTATAGCAATCAGCCCCAGCATTTT
d_call: TRBD1; v_call: TRBV7-2; j_call: TRBJ1-2; clone_size: many; cdr3_aa: CASSLVSQGDYGYTF; cdr3_nt: TGTGCCAGCAGCTTAGTATCGCAGGGGGACTATGGCTACACCTTC
d_call: -; v_call: TRBV4-2; j_call: TRBJ1-1; clone_size: few; cdr3_aa: CASGLNTEAFF; cdr3_nt: TGTGCCAGCGGACTGAACACTGAAGCTTTCTTT
d_call: -; v_call: TRBV7-9; j_call: TRBJ2-1; clone_size: many; cdr3_aa: CASMGGRNEQFF; cdr3_nt: TGTGCCAGCATGGGGGGGCGGAATGAGCAGTTCTTC
d_call: -; v_call: TRBV7-6; j_call: TRBJ2-3; clone_size: many; cdr3_aa: CASSPPARVADTQYF; cdr3_nt: TGTGCCAGCAGCCCCCCCGCGAGGGTCGCAGATACGCAGTATTTT
d_call: TRBD2; v_call: TRBV5-1; j_call: TRBJ2-3; clone_size: many; cdr3_aa: CASSLSLAGYTDTQYF; cdr3_nt: TGCGCCAGCAGCTTGAGCCTAGCGGGGTATACAGATACGCAGTATTTT
d_call: -; v_call: TRBV7-9; j_call: TRBJ2-3; clone_size: many; cdr3_aa: CASSLARKARWEDTQYF; cdr3_nt: TGTGCCAGCAGCTTAGCGCGTAAGGCGCGCTGGGAAGATACGCAGTATTTT
d_call: TRBD2; v_call: TRBV7-2; j_call: TRBJ2-6; clone_size: many; cdr3_aa: CASSLSLSGGRLSGANVLTF; cdr3_nt: TGTGCCAGCAGCTTATCGCTCAGCGGGGGCCGCCTTTCTGGGGCCAACGTCCTGACTTTC
d_call: -; v_call: TRBV30; j_call: TRBJ1-3; clone_size: many; cdr3_aa: CAWSVYGDTIYF; cdr3_nt: TGTGCCTGGAGTGTATACGGGGACACCATATATTTT
d_call: TRBD2; v_call: TRBV7-2; j_call: TRBJ2-3; clone_size: many; cdr3_aa: CASSFALRTSGAITDTQYF; cdr3_nt: TGTGCCAGCAGCTTCGCATTAAGGACTAGCGGGGCGATTACAGATACGCAGTATTTT
d_call: -; v_call: TRBV12-3/TRBV12-4; j_call: TRBJ1-5; clone_size: many; cdr3_aa: CASRDSHNQPQHF; cdr3_nt: TGTGCCAGCAGAGACAGCCACAATCAGCCCCAGCATTTT
d_call: -; v_call: TRBV7-2; j_call: TRBJ2-3; clone_size: -; cdr3_aa: CASSQLGSQDTQYF; cdr3_nt: TGTGCCAGCAGCCAGCTAGGCAGTCAAGATACGCAGTATTTT
d_call: -; v_call: TRBV18; j_call: TRBJ2-3; clone_size: many; cdr3_aa: CASSPRPGATDTQYF; cdr3_nt: TGTGCCAGCTCACCACGACCAGGGGCCACAGATACGCAGTATTTT
d_call: TRBD1; v_call: TRBV27; j_call: TRBJ1-6; clone_size: many; cdr3_aa: CASSLYTGVENSPLHF; cdr3_nt: TGTGCCAGCAGTTTATACACAGGGGTGGAAAATTCACCCCTCCACTTT
d_call: -; v_call: TRBV20-1; j_call: TRBJ2-5; clone_size: many; cdr3_aa: CSARDMGARGETQYF; cdr3_nt: TGCAGTGCTAGAGATATGGGGGCGCGGGGGGAGACCCAGTACTTC
d_call: TRBD1; v_call: TRBV28; j_call: TRBJ2-5; clone_size: many; cdr3_aa: CASSITGAQETQYF; cdr3_nt: TGTGCCAGCAGTATAACAGGGGCCCAAGAGACCCAGTACTTC
d_call: -; v_call: TRBV2; j_call: TRBJ2-1; clone_size: many; cdr3_aa: CAILWGGGRDNEQFF; cdr3_nt: TGTGCCATCCTATGGGGGGGGGGCCGGGACAATGAGCAGTTCTTC
d_call: -; v_call: TRBV6-1; j_call: TRBJ1-3; clone_size: many; cdr3_aa: CASVSGGSGNTIYF; cdr3_nt: TGTGCCAGCGTCTCGGGGGGCTCTGGAAACACCATATATTTT
d_call: -; v_call: TRBV20-1; j_call: TRBJ2-2; clone_size: once; cdr3_aa: CSARNSKTGELFF; cdr3_nt: TGCAGTGCTAGGAACAGTAAAACCGGGGAGCTGTTTTTT
d_call: TRBD1; v_call: TRBV20-1; j_call: TRBJ2-1; clone_size: -; cdr3_aa: CSASFLDRVGYNEQFF; cdr3_nt: TGCAGTGCTAGTTTCTTAGACAGGGTAGGTTACAATGAGCAGTTCTTC
d_call: -; v_call: TRBV3-1; j_call: TRBJ2-5; clone_size: -; cdr3_aa: CASSRAAGIGRETQYF; cdr3_nt: TGTGCCAGCAGCCGGGCAGCAGGGATAGGACGAGAGACCCAGTACTTC
d_call: TRBD2; v_call: TRBV20-1; j_call: TRBJ2-4; clone_size: many; cdr3_aa: CSARTSGGGPAKNIQYF; cdr3_nt: TGCAGTGCTAGGACTAGCGGGGGGGGACCCGCCAAAAACATTCAGTACTTC
d_call: -; v_call: TRBV12-3/TRBV12-4; j_call: TRBJ2-2; clone_size: many; cdr3_aa: CASRPQGPGYTGELFF; cdr3_nt: TGTGCCAGCAGACCCCAAGGGCCGGGTTACACCGGGGAGCTGTTTTTT
d_call: TRBD2; v_call: TRBV29-1; j_call: TRBJ2-1; clone_size: many; cdr3_aa: CSVEGGTSGYNEQFF; cdr3_nt: TGCAGCGTTGAAGGGGGGACTAGCGGATACAATGAGCAGTTCTTC
d_call: -; v_call: TRBV2; j_call: TRBJ1-1; clone_size: many; cdr3_aa: CASTREGVDTEAFF; cdr3_nt: TGTGCCAGCACCCGGGAGGGGGTAGACACTGAAGCTTTCTTT